This T cell receptor beta chain is from a study of Ad26.COV2.S vaccination and SARS-CoV-2 variants. Germline-derived CDR1 and CDR2 are LGHNA and YSLEER. The CDR3 is 16 residues long. V lost 1 base and J lost 8, with 18 bases in between. Profiling relied on immunoSEQ multiplex PCR, and the TCRdb table lists in-frame clones only, not all of them. This table has about 680,000 clones, about 90% appearing once. Treatment meaning: 19 received Ad26.COV2.S at low or high dose, single or two shots; 5 received placebo; per-sample allocation not given. Samples analyzed were those drawn on day 63 after the first vaccine or placebo injection.

The input for sequencing was peripheral blood, taken in a trial of Ad26.COV2.S vaccine versus placebo. The V and J genes are TRBV4-3 and TRBJ2-1, with D unresolved. This TCR was recovered from a person aged 18 to 65 who received the Ad26.COV2.S COVID-19 vaccine or a placebo. The CDR3 DNA is TGCGCCAGCAGCCAAGGGACCACCACGCCAGCCCATGAGCAGTTCTTC. This gives the protein CASSQGTTTPAHEQFF.